This T cell receptor (beta chain) derives from a study of beta chain features in type 1 diabetes (dated by TCRdb to between 2018 and 2020). For context, the study as a whole: Mean age, gender distribution, total cell number and subset yield were not different between patients and healthy donors. Across all samples, around 99 million sorted cells were examined, and cell number per subset correlated strongly with RNA yield. In the study, recently diagnosed type 1 diabetes patients and matched healthy donors were compared on the TCRB repertoires of their sorted circulating CD4+ T cell subsets. Naive and central memory subsets were obtained from all 30 or so donors, but regulatory and stem cell-like memory subsets were isolated from only 8 patients and roughly 8 healthy donors.

Each donor gave one peripheral blood draw, averaging roughly 120 mL, which was collected into heparinised tubes. Naive, central memory, regulatory and stem cell-like memory CD4+ T cells were sorted on a BD FACSAria II using a panel including CD45RO, CCR7, CD25, CD127, CD95 and CD27. Every sorted population had a purity above 95%. PBMCs were separated immediately by Lymphoprep density gradient centrifugation and were stained directly, without being cultured. So that batch effects would be minimized, each experiment stained and sorted samples in pairs, pairing one healthy donor with one patient. Points the paper makes about the study in general: Naive, central memory and regulatory TCRB repertoires appeared to be more similar among patients than among healthy donors. PCR might favor shorter templates, but patient and control samples were amplified and corrected together, so any skew would affect both groups equally. Fewer insertions and more nucleotide deletions at VDJ recombination sites were observed in patients with type 1 diabetes, implying thymic rearrangement abnormalities. Only small numbers of individuals were included in the HLA sub-analyses, which left unresolved whether HLA type had any influence on TCRB rearrangement. Because cDNA rather than genomic DNA was sequenced, highly expressing activated cells could have been over-represented, although no difference in activation and CD3 levels was found between groups. A moderate but significant shortening of TCRB CDR3 length was observed in type 1 diabetes patients in all four CD4+ subsets.

Details on this clone: Its antigen remains undetermined. No much larger clone is present one base from it, and per-base qualities are unavailable.

Cut back by 4 bases and 2 bases, the V and J ends lie 22 bases apart. CDR1 SGHRS and CDR2 YFSETQ were looked up in the germline V gene. Inclusive of the bounding cysteine and phenylalanine, the CDR3 is 17 residues long. Of all the DNA, just the CDR3 is kept, 51 bases in frame from base 1. All of the isolated RNA was reverse transcribed with the High Capacity cDNA Reverse Transcription Kit, so expressed TCRB transcripts were sequenced. Deep immunoSEQ sequencing was applied to naive, central memory and regulatory T cell samples, giving an average of around 3.8 million total reads per sample. Sorted cells were lysed in RLT buffer and RNA was extracted with DNase-treated RNeasy Micro or Mini kits, depending on cell number. To prevent cross-contamination, every cell subset was processed on its own, while patient and healthy donor samples were processed together. The immunoSEQ multiplex PCR was used to amplify TCRB sequences from cDNA, generating 87-bp fragments that spanned the CDR3 region. Amplicons were sequenced on the Illumina HiSeq platform. Concerning the study's data processing: PCR bias was corrected computationally using synthetic template baselines, and reads within Hamming distance 2 were collapsed, with unmergeable singletons discarded. Reads were aligned to IMGT to assign V, D and J genes, CDR3 length, and insertions or deletions at six rearrangement sites. Within each subset, clonotype counts were normalized to sorted cell number, and only after that were true diversity and Gini coefficients computed with the tcR R package. The overlap coefficient, calculated on TCRB nucleotide sequences, was used to measure repertoire sharing. TCRdb's version of the immuneACCESS table is confined to in-frame rearrangements and falls short of the full clone set. An unresolved V gene accounts for under half of the shortfall where checked; the remainder is of unknown origin. That table gives V, J and clone size, and the DNA gave D and trimming. Within this sample are 200,000 to 250,000 clones, with 25% to 30% of them counted one time only. The ten largest make up more than 3% of the sample.

Sequenced: central memory CD4+ T cells from blood. The sequence joins TRBV5-1 to TRBJ2-7; the D gene cannot be resolved beyond TRBD1 or TRBD2, each matching 5 bases. The source of this sequence is a man aged 30 to 45 in good health. Read as DNA, the sequence is TGCGCCAGCAGCCCAGAAACGGTGGGACGGATAGCCTACGAGCAGTACTTC. It specifies CASSPETVGRIAYEQYF.